Shown below are 24 T cell receptor beta chains from a single sample sequenced in a study of blood T cell repertoires in COVID-19. TCRdb's copy holds only in-frame clones and misses some; the assay was immunoSEQ multiplex PCR. The sample lists roughly 400,000 clones; around nine tenths were seen once. Specimen: PBMCs or T cells enriched from blood (not recorded which). The receptors come from a woman aged 18-29 years who had been exposed to COVID-19.

The CDR3 here is CASSPDRGGYTGELFF. The CDR3 bases are TGTGCCAGCAGCCCAGACAGGGGCGGGTACACCGGGGAGCTGTTTTTT. The J gene is TRBJ2-2, the V gene TRBV7-9; 8 bases are shared with TRBD1. The CDR3 totals 16 residues. Germline V CDR1 and CDR2: SEHNR, FQNEAQ (reference sequence). The trim removed 5 bases at V and 3 bases at J, leaving 8 bases unmatched.

In its sample, this clone was seen a few times. The chain carries TRBV5-1 and TRBJ2-1; 10 nucleotides match TRBD1. Germline CDR1 SGHRS, CDR2 YFSETQ. Losses at the gene ends were 3 bases for V and 8 bases for J; bases not matched to a gene: 8. This CDR3 comprises 15 residues. CDR3 DNA sequence: TGCGCCAGCAGCTCGATACCGGGACAGGGGTATGAGCAGTTCTTC. Protein sequence: CASSSIPGQGYEQFF.

The J gene is TRBJ2-7, the V gene TRBV5-8; TRBD2 matches 12 bases. The V and J ends lost 5 bases and 2 bases, in that order; junction bases with no gene match: 14. This CDR3 has 18 amino acids. Germline assignment: CDR1 SGHTS and CDR2 YDEGEE. CDR3 region: CASRTIQSPSGRAYEQYF. For the CDR3, the DNA is TGTGCCAGCAGAACGATTCAATCGCCTAGCGGGAGGGCCTACGAGCAGTACTTC.

The chain uses TRBV7-3 and TRBJ2-3; tentative D call: TRBD2 (6 bases). The CDR3 runs 14 residues. CDR1 is SGHTA, CDR2 FQGTGA, per germline. The germline V and J ends were trimmed by 4 bases and 3 bases, with 11 bases remaining between them. The CDR3 sequence is CASSSRGLTDTQYF. CDR3 DNA: TGTGCCAGCAGCTCGCGGGGCCTAACAGATACGCAGTATTTT.

The chain joins TRBV7-9 to TRBJ1-2; no reliable D call. V was clipped by 4 bases and J by 4 bases, with 16 bases between them. The CDR3 extends over 15 amino acids. CDR1 and CDR2 (germline): SEHNR, FQNEAQ (reference sequence). The CDR3 nucleotides are TGTGCCAGCAGCTCCTTGATGGTCAGTGTCTATGGCTACACCTTC. This codes for CASSSLMVSVYGYTF.

The chain carries TRBV19 and TRBJ1-6; 8 positions agree with TRBD1. Germline CDR1 reads LNHDA; CDR2 reads SQIVND (reference sequence). The trim removed 4 bases at V and 10 bases at J, leaving 6 bases unmatched. This CDR3 comprises 14 residues. CDR3 DNA sequence: TGTGCCAGTAGTAAGGACAGGGTGAGATCACCCCTCCACTTT. Translation: CASSKDRVRSPLHF.

This clone was counted a few times. The chain links TRBV7-8 to TRBJ2-1; D is uncertain. In germline, CDR1 is SGHVS, CDR2 FQNEAQ. V lost 2 bases and J lost 10, with 9 bases in between. The CDR3 has 12 amino acids. The CDR3 is CASSLTVREQFF. DNA for the CDR3: TGTGCCAGCAGCTTAACGGTTCGGGAGCAGTTCTTC.

This clone is a singleton in its sample. Other DNA sequences in this sample translate to the same CDR3. V and J are TRBV19 and TRBJ1-2; D may be TRBD1 (6 bases). The V and J ends lost 3 bases and 5 bases respectively, with 10 bases between them. From germline, CDR1 is LNHDA and CDR2 SQIVND (reference sequence). The CDR3 consists of 13 residues. The CDR3 bases are TGTGCCAGTAGTATCGGCCAGGGGTATGGCTACACCTTC. Translation gives CASSIGQGYGYTF.

The chain combines TRBV4-3 with TRBJ1-1; D perhaps matches TRBD1 (5 bases). The V end lost 1 base, the J end lost 5 bases, and 11 bases lay between the germline ends. The CDR3 is made up of 14 amino acids. Germline CDR1 and CDR2: LGHNA and YSLEER. CDR3 DNA: TGCGCCAGCAGCCAAGGTCCGGGGGAGACTGAAGCTTTCTTT. Its translation is CASSQGPGETEAFF.

The rearrangement joins TRBV5-1 to TRBJ2-1, with D possibly being TRBD1 (5 bases). Germline values: CDR1 SGHRS, CDR2 YFSETQ. Between the trimmed V and J ends, which lost 4 bases and 0 bases, there was a span of 8 bases. CDR3 length: 14 amino acids. The CDR3 nucleotides read TGCGCCAGCAGCGTTACAGGCTCCTACAATGAGCAGTTCTTC. Encoded protein: CASSVTGSYNEQFF. Full variable domain (remainder filled in from reference TRBV5-1 and TRBJ2-1): KAGVTQTPRYLIKTRGQQVTLSCSPISGHRSVSWYQQTPGQGLQFLFEYFSETQRNKGNFPGRFSGRQFSNSRSEMNVSTLELGDSALYLCASSVTGSYNEQFFGPGTRLTVL.

This sequence joins TRBV11-2 and TRBJ1-1; 9 bases match TRBD1. CDR3 size: 16 residues. Per germline, CDR1 SGHAT and CDR2 FQNNGV. V gave up 4 bases and J gave up 3 bases; unmatched junction bases: 9. The CDR3 DNA sequence: TGTGCCAGCAGCTCTCGATCGACAGGGGGGTACACTGAAGCTTTCTTT. This gives the protein CASSSRSTGGYTEAFF. The complete variable domain, with remaining parts taken from reference TRBV11-2 and TRBJ1-1, reads EAGVAQSPRYKIIEKRQSVAFWCNPISGHATLYWYQQILGQGPKLLIQFQNNGVVDDSQLPKDRFSAERLKGVDSTLKIQPAKLEDSAVYLCASSSRSTGGYTEAFFGQGTRLTVV.

The rearrangement uses TRBV7-2 and TRBJ2-5; 8 bases fit TRBD2. The CDR3 runs to 16 residues. Germline V gene sequence: CDR1 SGHTA, CDR2 FQGNSA. V lost 4 bases and J lost 5; bases outside the gene matches: 12. Written as DNA, the CDR3 is TGTGCCAGCAGCTCAGACGAACGAGCGGGGGTTGAGACCCAGTACTTC. The encoded protein is CASSSDERAGVETQYF.

Notes on this clone: This sample also contains other DNA sequences that code for the same CDR3. V gene TRBV3-1 (or the pseudogene TRBV3-2) combines with J gene TRBJ2-7; possibly TRBD2 for D (6 bases). Germline CDR1 and CDR2: LGHDT and YNNKEL (reference sequence). The V gene lost 1 base and the J gene lost 1 base, with 8 bases spanning the gap. The CDR3 has 14 residues. The CDR3 sequence: CASSQAAGSYEQYF. In DNA, the CDR3 is TGTGCCAGCAGCCAAGCCGCGGGATCCTACGAGCAGTACTTC.

The rearrangement links TRBV5-1 to TRBJ2-2; TRBD2 aligns across 10 bases. This CDR3 contains 17 residues. After removal of 4 bases from V and 6 bases from J, the junction contained 12 bases not matched to a gene. CDR1 is SGHRS, CDR2 YFSETQ, per germline. The CDR3 sequence: CASSPPELAGLSGELFF. DNA of the CDR3: TGCGCCAGCAGCCCTCCGGAACTAGCGGGATTATCCGGGGAGCTGTTTTTT. The whole variable domain, filled in from reference TRBV5-1 and TRBJ2-2, reads KAGVTQTPRYLIKTRGQQVTLSCSPISGHRSVSWYQQTPGQGLQFLFEYFSETQRNKGNFPGRFSGRQFSNSRSEMNVSTLELGDSALYLCASSPPELAGLSGELFFGEGSRLTVL.

A remark on this clone: The sample carries other DNA sequences with the same CDR3. The genes are TRBV2 and TRBJ1-3; no clear D. Germline V CDR1 and CDR2: SNHLY, FYNNEI. The CDR3 covers 13 residues. The V gene lost 4 bases and the J gene lost 0 bases, with 4 bases spanning the gap. Written as DNA, the CDR3 is TGTGCCAGCAGTGGGCTCTCTGGAAACACCATATATTTT. The encoded protein is CASSGLSGNTIYF.

The rearrangement links TRBV18 to TRBJ2-2; D ambiguous. V was pared by 3 bases and J by 0 bases, with 8 bases between. Per the germline V gene, CDR1 is KGHSH and CDR2 is LQKENI. This CDR3 comprises 15 residues. The CDR3 sequence is CASSPADSNTGELFF. Here the CDR3 DNA reads TGTGCCAGCTCACCGGCCGACTCGAACACCGGGGAGCTGTTTTTT.

The chain carries TRBV20-1 and TRBJ2-3, with a weak D call TRBD1 (6 bases). Trimming removed 3 bases at V and 6 bases at J, with 10 bases between. The CDR3 has 12 amino acids. Germline CDR1 reads DFQATT; CDR2 reads SNEGSKA (reference sequence). The CDR3 loop reads CSASQGMDTQYF. The CDR3 DNA is TGCAGTGCTAGTCAGGGGATGGATACGCAGTATTTT.

The V gene is TRBV7-2, the J gene TRBJ2-5, with 9 bases identical to TRBD2. This CDR3 comprises 15 residues. The ends lost 0 bases at V and 5 bases at J; junction bases unmatched: 4. Germline assignment: CDR1 SGHTA and CDR2 FQGNSA. CDR3 protein: CASSLARGGPETQYF. CDR3 coding DNA: TGTGCCAGCAGCTTAGCGCGGGGGGGCCCCGAGACCCAGTACTTC.

V gene TRBV29-1 combines with J gene TRBJ1-2; unclear D gene. V dropped 0 bases and J dropped 0 bases, with 8 bases sitting between them. The CDR3 is 14 amino acids. The germline V gene encodes CDR1 SQVTM and CDR2 ANQGSEA. The CDR3 reads CSVEEAGSNYGYTF. The CDR3 DNA follows: TGCAGCGTTGAAGAAGCAGGTTCTAACTATGGCTACACCTTC.

The V gene is TRBV30, the J gene TRBJ2-3; D is perhaps TRBD2 (5 bases). Germline values: CDR1 GTSNPN, CDR2 SVGIG (reference sequence). V lost 0 bases and J 2 bases, leaving 18 bases between the germline ends. The CDR3 is 17 residues long. The CDR3 reads CAWSVGSALTSTDTQYF. The DNA for the CDR3 is TGTGCCTGGAGTGTAGGTAGCGCGCTGACTTCCACAGATACGCAGTATTTT.

This chain uses TRBV28 with TRBJ1-5; 9 bases map to TRBD1. This CDR3 spans 14 amino acids. V was clipped by 2 bases and J by 7 bases; unmatched bases: 3. Germline assignment: CDR1 MDHEN and CDR2 SYDVKM. Here the CDR3 DNA reads TGTGCCAGCAGTTTAGGACAGGGGCGACAGCCCCAGCATTTT. Residues: CASSLGQGRQPQHF.

The chain uses TRBV29-1 and TRBJ1-1; the D gene is possibly TRBD1 (6 bases). The CDR3 sequence is 13 residues long. V lost 5 bases, J lost 1 base, and 11 bases lay in between. Germline loops: CDR1 SQVTM, CDR2 ANQGSEA. DNA of the CDR3: TGCAGCGTTTGGCCAGGGGAGAACACTGAAGCTTTCTTT. It translates to CSVWPGENTEAFF.

This chain uses TRBV5-1 with TRBJ2-5; TRBD2 aligns across 12 bases. Germline V CDR1 and CDR2: SGHRS, YFSETQ. This CDR3 region has 17 residues. V shed 2 bases and J 5 bases; nucleotides not matched to a gene: 10. CDR3 in DNA: TGCGCCAGCAGCTTCCTGCCAACTAGCGGGGGGAGGGAGACCCAGTACTTC. Translating it yields CASSFLPTSGGRETQYF.

This chain uses TRBV2 with TRBJ2-1; 8 nucleotides align to TRBD1. Losses at the gene ends were 8 bases for V and 6 bases for J; bases not matched to a gene: 9. The CDR3 covers 14 residues. Looked up from germline, CDR1 is SNHLY and CDR2 is FYNNEI. CDR3 bases: TGTGCCAGCGGCGCGGACAGGGTCCGCAATGAGCAGTTCTTC. Protein: CASGADRVRNEQFF.